Only a few counts were recorded for the clone carrying this T cell receptor beta chain. The antigen is undetermined. With constant-segment primers, 5'RACE yielded cDNA libraries of TCR alpha and TCR beta that carried sample barcodes and UMIs. From the 5' RACE reads, TCRdb called clonotypes with MiXCR, one entry per CDR3 protein. The table records fewer than 700,000 distinct CDR3 sequences, roughly 22% of them present only once. The CDR3 spans 15 residues. Germline V gene sequence: CDR1 SGHTA, CDR2 FQGNSA. V lost 5 bases, J lost 7 bases, and 4 bases stayed unmatched. These data belong to a study of T-cell memory formation after mild COVID-19. Regarding the study as a whole: The finding that pre-infection memory included some responding clones suggested that cross-reactive memory joined.

The sequenced sample consisted of PBMCs or a T cell subset sorted from them (not recorded which). The chain links TRBV7-2 to TRBJ2-4, with 14 bases matching TRBD2. The sequence was obtained from an adult woman who had mild COVID-19 (a few samples of this study predate the infection). Cell type and time point are not known. DNA of the CDR3: TGTGCCAGCAGCAGAGGGACTAGCGGGAGCAACATTCAGTACTTC. Protein product: CASSRGTSGSNIQYF. Full variable domain (outside the CDR3, taken from reference TRBV7-2 and TRBJ2-4): GAGVSQSPSNKVTEKGKDVELRCDPISGHTALYWYRQSLGQGLEFLIYFQGNSAPDKSGLPSDRFSAERTGGSVSTLTIQRTQQEDSAVYLCASSRGTSGSNIQYFGAGTRLSVL.